The clone carrying this TCR beta chain was detected only once. The record originates from a study of blood T cell repertoires in COVID-19. This CDR3 contains 13 residues. V lost 5 bases and J lost 3; bases outside the gene matches: 4. Germline CDR1 and CDR2: KGHSH and LQKENI. Method: immunoSEQ multiplex PCR; TCRdb's copy keeps in-frame clones and lacks some. The table includes about 210,000 clones, approximately 85% detected once. The chain links TRBV18 to TRBJ2-7; 7 positions agree with TRBD1. Specimen: peripheral blood. The TCR originated in a woman aged 50 to 60 with active or convalescent COVID-19. The CDR3 loop is CASSSDRDYEQYF. The CDR3 DNA reads TGTGCCAGCTCATCTGACAGGGACTACGAGCAGTACTTC.